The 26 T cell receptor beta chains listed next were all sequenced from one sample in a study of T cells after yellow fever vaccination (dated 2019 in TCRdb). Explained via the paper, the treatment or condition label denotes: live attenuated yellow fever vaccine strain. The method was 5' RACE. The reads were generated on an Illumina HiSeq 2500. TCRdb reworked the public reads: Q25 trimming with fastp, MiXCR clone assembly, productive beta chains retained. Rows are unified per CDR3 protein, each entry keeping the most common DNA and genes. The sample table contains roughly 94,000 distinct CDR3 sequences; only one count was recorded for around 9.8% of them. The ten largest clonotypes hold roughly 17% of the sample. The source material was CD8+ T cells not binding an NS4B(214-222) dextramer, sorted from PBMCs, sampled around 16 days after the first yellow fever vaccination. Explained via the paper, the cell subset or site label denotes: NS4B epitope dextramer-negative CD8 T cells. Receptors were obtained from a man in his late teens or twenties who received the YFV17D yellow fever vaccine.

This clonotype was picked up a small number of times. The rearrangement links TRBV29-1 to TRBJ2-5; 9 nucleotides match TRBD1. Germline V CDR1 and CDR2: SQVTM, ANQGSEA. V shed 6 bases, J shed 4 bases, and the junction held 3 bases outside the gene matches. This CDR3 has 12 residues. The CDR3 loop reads CSVEQGAETQYF. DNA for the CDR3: TGCAGCGTAGAACAGGGGGCAGAGACCCAGTACTTC.

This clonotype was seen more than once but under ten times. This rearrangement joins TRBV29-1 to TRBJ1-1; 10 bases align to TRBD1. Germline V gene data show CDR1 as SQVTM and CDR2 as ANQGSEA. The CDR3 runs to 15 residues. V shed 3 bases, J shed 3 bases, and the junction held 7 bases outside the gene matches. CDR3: CSVDGGDRGYTEAFF. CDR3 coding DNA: TGCAGCGTTGACGGGGGGGACAGGGGTTACACTGAAGCTTTCTTT.

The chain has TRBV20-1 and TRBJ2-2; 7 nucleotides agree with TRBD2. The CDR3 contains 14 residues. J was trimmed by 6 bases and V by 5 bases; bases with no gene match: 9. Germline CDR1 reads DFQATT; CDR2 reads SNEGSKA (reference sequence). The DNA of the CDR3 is TGCAGTGCTGCGCTAGCGGAGTATTCCGGGGAGCTGTTTTTT. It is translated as CSAALAEYSGELFF.

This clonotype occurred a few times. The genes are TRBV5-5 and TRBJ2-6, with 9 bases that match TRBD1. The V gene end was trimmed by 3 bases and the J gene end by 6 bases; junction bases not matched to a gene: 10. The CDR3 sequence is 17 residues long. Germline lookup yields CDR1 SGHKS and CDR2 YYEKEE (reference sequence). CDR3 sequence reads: CASSWTGESLLANVLTF. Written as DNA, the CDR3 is TGTGCCAGCAGCTGGACAGGGGAGTCCCTCCTGGCCAACGTCCTGACTTTC.

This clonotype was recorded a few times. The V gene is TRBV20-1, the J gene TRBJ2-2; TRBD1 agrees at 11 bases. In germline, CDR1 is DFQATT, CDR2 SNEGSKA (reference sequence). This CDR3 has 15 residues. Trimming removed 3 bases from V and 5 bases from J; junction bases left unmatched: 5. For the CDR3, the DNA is TGCAGTGCTAGGACCGGGACAGGGGGAACCGGGGAGCTGTTTTTT. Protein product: CSARTGTGGTGELFF.

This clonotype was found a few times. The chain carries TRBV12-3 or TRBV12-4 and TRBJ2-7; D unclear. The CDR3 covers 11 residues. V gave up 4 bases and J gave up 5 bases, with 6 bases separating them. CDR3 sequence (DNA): TGTGCCAGCAGTTCCTTCCACGAGCAGTACTTC. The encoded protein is CASSSFHEQYF.

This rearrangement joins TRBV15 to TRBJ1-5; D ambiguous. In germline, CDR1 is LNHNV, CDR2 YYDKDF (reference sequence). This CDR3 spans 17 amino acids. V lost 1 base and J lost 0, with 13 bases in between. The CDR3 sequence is CATSRVLVFNSNQPQHF. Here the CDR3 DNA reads TGTGCCACCAGCAGAGTCTTGGTCTTCAATAGCAATCAGCCCCAGCATTTT.

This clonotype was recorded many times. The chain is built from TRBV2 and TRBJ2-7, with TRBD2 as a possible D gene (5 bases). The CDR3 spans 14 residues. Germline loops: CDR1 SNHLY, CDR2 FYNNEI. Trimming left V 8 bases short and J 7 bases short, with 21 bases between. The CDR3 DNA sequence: TGTGCCAGCGCACGAGGGAGCACCTCGGGAGAGCAGTACGTC. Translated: CASARGSTSGEQYV.

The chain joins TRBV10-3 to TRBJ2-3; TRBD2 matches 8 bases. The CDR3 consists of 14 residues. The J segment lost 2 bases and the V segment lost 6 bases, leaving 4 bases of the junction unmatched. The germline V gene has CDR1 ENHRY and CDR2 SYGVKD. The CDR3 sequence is CAISPGGYTDTQYF. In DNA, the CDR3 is TGTGCCATCAGCCCGGGGGGGTACACAGATACGCAGTATTTT.

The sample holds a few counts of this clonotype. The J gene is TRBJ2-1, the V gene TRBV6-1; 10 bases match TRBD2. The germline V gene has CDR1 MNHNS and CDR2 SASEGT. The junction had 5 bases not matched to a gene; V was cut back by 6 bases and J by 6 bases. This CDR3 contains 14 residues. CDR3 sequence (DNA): TGTGCCAGCAGGAGCGGGGGGGACAGCAATGAGCAGTTCTTC. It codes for CASRSGGDSNEQFF.

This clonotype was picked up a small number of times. CDR3 nucleotides: TGTGCCACTTCCGGGACAGCTAACTCCTATAATTCACCCCTCCACTTT. This gives the protein CATSGTANSYNSPLHF. The chain combines TRBV27 with TRBJ1-6; TRBD1 matches at 7 bases. CDR3 size: 16 residues. The ends lost 10 bases at V and 0 bases at J; junction bases unmatched: 9. Germline V gives CDR1 MNHEY, CDR2 SMNVEV (reference sequence).

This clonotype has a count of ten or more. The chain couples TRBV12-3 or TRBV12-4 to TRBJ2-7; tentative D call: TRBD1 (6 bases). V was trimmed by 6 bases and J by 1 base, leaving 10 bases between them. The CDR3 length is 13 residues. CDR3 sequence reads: CASSRTDSYEQYV. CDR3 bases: TGTGCCAGCAGCCGGACAGATTCCTACGAGCAGTACGTC.

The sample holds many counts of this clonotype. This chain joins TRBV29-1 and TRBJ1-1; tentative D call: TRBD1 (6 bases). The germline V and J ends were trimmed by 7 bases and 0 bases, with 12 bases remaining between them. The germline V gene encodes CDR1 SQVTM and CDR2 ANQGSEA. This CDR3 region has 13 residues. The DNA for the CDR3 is TGCAGCGCTTTGGACAGAGTGAACACTGAAGCTTTCTTT. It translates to CSALDRVNTEAFF.

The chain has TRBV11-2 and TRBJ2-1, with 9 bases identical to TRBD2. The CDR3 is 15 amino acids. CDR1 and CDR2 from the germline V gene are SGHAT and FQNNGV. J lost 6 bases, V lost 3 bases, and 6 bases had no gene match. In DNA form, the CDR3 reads TGTGCCAGCAGCTTGGGCGGGGGGGCATTCAATGAGCAGTTCTTC. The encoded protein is CASSLGGGAFNEQFF.

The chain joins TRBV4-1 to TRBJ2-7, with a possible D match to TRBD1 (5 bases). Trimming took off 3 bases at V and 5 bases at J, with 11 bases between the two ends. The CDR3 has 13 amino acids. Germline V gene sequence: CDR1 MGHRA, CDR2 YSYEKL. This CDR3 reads CASSHTRVNEQYF. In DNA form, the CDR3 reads TGCGCCAGCAGCCACACCAGGGTGAACGAGCAGTACTTC.

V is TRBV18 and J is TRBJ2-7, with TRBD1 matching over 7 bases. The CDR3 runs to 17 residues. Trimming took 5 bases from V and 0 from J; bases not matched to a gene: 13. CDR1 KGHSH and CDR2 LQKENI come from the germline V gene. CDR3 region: CASSAYPSGGFSYEQYF. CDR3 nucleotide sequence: TGTGCCAGCTCAGCGTACCCGTCAGGGGGTTTCTCCTACGAGCAGTACTTC.

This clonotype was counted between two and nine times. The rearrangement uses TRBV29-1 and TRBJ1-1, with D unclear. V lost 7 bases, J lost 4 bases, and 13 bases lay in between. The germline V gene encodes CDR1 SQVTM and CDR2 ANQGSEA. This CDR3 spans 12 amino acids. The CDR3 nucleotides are TGCAGCGGGCTTCAGGAGAGCACTGAAGCTTTCTTT. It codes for CSGLQESTEAFF.

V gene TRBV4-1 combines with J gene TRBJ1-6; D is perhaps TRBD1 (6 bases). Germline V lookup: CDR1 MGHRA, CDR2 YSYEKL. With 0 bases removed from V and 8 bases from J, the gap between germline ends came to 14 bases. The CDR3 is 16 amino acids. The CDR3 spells CASSQESGAGYSPLHF. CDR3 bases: TGCGCCAGCAGCCAAGAATCGGGGGCTGGTTATTCACCCCTCCACTTT.

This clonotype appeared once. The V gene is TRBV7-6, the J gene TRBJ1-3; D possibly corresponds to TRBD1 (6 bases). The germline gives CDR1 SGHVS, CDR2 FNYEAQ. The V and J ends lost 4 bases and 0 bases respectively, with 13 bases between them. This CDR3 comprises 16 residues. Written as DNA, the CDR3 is TGTGCCAGCAGCTCGAAACAGGGCGTCTCTGGAAACACCATATATTTT. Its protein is CASSSKQGVSGNTIYF.

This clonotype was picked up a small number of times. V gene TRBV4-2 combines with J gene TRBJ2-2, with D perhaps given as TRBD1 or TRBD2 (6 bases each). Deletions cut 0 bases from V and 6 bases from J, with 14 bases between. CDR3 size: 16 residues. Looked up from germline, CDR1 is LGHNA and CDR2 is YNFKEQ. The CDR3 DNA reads TGTGCCAGCAGCCAAGATTGGGGGGCGCTCGCCGGGGAGCTGTTTTTT. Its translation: CASSQDWGALAGELFF.

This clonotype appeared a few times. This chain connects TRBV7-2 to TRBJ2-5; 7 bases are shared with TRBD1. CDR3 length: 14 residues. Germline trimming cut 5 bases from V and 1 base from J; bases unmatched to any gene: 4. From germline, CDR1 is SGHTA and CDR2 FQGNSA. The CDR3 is CASSEDRPQETQYF. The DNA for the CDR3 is TGTGCCAGCAGCGAGGACAGGCCCCAAGAGACCCAGTACTTC.

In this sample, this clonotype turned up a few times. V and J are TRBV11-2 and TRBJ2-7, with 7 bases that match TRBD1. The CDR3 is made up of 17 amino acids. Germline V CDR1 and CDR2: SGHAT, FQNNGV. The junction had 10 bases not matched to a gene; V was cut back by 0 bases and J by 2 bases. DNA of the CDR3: TGTGCCAGCAGCTTAGATCTCCCATGGGACAGACCCTACGAGCAGTACTTC. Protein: CASSLDLPWDRPYEQYF.

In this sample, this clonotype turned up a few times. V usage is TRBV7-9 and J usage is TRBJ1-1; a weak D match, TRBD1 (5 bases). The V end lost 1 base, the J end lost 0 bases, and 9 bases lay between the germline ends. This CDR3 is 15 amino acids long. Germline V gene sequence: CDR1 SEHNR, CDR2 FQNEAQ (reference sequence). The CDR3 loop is CASSLGQGVNTEAFF. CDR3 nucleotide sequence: TGTGCCAGCAGCTTAGGTCAGGGCGTGAACACTGAAGCTTTCTTT.

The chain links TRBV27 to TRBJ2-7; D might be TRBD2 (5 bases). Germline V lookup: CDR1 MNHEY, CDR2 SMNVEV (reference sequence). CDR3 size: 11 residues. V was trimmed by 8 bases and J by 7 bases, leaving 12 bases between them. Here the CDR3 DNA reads TGTGCCAGCCGGGGTGCTGGAGAGCAGTACGTC. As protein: CASRGAGEQYV.

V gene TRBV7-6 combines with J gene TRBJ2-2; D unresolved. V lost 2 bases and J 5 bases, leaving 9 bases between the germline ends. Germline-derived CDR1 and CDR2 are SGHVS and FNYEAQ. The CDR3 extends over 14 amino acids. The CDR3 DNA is TGTGCCAGCAGCTTAACTCTGGGGACCGGGGAGCTGTTTTTT. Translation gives CASSLTLGTGELFF. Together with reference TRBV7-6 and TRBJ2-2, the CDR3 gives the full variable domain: GAGVSQSPRYKVTKRGQDVALRCDPISGHVSLYWYRQALGQGPEFLTYFNYEAQQDKSGLPNDRFSAERPEGSISTLTIQRTEQRDSAMYRCASSLTLGTGELFFGEGSRLTVL.

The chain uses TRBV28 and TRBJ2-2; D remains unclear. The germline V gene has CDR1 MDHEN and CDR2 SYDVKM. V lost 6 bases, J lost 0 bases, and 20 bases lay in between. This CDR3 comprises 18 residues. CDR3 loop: CASSLTVATVPNTGELFF. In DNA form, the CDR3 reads TGTGCCAGCAGCCTCACGGTGGCCACAGTTCCGAACACCGGGGAGCTGTTTTTT.